This record looks at one T cell receptor beta chain sequence and its context. TCRdb's copy holds only in-frame clones and misses some; the assay was immunoSEQ multiplex PCR. Of some 69,000 clones listed, about nine tenths are singletons. Deletions cut 2 bases from V and 6 bases from J, with 12 bases between. This CDR3 has 14 residues. The V gene's germline CDR1 is SGHRS and CDR2 YFSETQ. The sample belongs to a study of OX40 agonist ivuxolimab in advanced cancers. The specimen was CD4+ or CD8+ T cells sorted from blood, collected in a trial of the OX40 agonist ivuxolimab. The J gene is TRBJ2-1, the V gene TRBV5-1; D ambiguous. The sequence was obtained from an adult with an advanced solid tumor such as melanoma, head and neck, liver or kidney cancer. As DNA, the CDR3 is TGCGCCAGCAGCTTAGGCTCTCTGGGCAATGAGCAGTTCTTC. Encoded protein: CASSLGSLGNEQFF. Together with reference TRBV5-1 and TRBJ2-1, the CDR3 gives the full variable domain: KAGVTQTPRYLIKTRGQQVTLSCSPISGHRSVSWYQQTPGQGLQFLFEYFSETQRNKGNFPGRFSGRQFSNSRSEMNVSTLELGDSALYLCASSLGSLGNEQFFGPGTRLTVL.